The subject of this entry is one TCR beta chain. What it binds is unknown. Enrolled patients, whose metastatic non-small-cell lung cancer was chemo-refractory, received focal radiation plus CTLA-4 blockade with ipilimumab. The assay was immunoSEQ multiplex PCR, and TCRdb's table has in-frame clones only and misses some. This table has tens of thousands of clones, over 65% appearing once. This sample is part of a study of radiotherapy plus CTLA-4 blockade in lung cancer. As for the study in general: Disease control was seen in approximately 29% of patients, objective responses in 15% to 20%.

Study-wide results and limits: It was early blood T cell clone dynamics, with interferon-beta, that reportedly best predicted response.

Germline V gives CDR1 MNHNS, CDR2 SASEGT. The CDR3 sequence is 15 residues long. J was trimmed by 4 bases and V by 2 bases; bases with no gene match: 6. The TCR was taken from a human donor with non-small cell lung cancer who had a complete response to radiotherapy plus ipilimumab. The chain uses TRBV6-1 and TRBJ1-2; 8 bases line up with TRBD1. Sequenced material: peripheral blood, taken from a patient treated with radiotherapy plus ipilimumab. CDR3: CASSELQGDLYGYTF. As DNA, the CDR3 is TGTGCCAGCAGTGAACTACAGGGGGACCTCTATGGCTACACCTTC.